Presented here are 13 T cell receptor beta chains from one specimen sequenced in a study of CXCR3-negative and CXCR3-positive naive CD8 T cells. cDNA libraries for TRB were generated by 5' RACE incorporating UMI labels. Following a re-call of the 5' RACE reads, TCRdb has one entry per CDR3 protein and lacks DNA. In all, the sample yields tens of thousands of distinct CDR3 sequences. Sequencing input: memory CD8+ T cells from blood. The receptors derive from a human donor in good health. Some clones in this sample may be carry-over from other donors' samples.

This chain's CDR3 is CASSYSALGGGYTF. The chain recombines TRBV6-5 with TRBJ1-2. Germline V gene data show CDR1 as MNHEY and CDR2 as SVGAGI. The CDR3 runs 14 residues.

The chain couples TRBV28 to TRBJ1-6; TCRdb proposes TRBD1, but this gene call is untestable without DNA. Germline CDR1 MDHEN, CDR2 SYDVKM. The CDR3 is made up of 15 amino acids. Here the CDR3 reads CASSVGTGGLSPLHF.

CDR3 protein: CSVYIGYEQYF. The chain couples TRBV29-1 to TRBJ2-7. This CDR3 comprises 11 residues. Germline V lookup: CDR1 SQVTM, CDR2 ANQGSEA.

The chain is built from TRBV7-8 and TRBJ2-7. The germline V gene encodes CDR1 SGHVS and CDR2 FQNEAQ. The CDR3 is 15 residues long. The CDR3 loop reads CASSFPDRGSYEQYF.

This chain links TRBV9 with TRBJ2-1; no DNA is available, so the TRBD2 call from TCRdb remains unchecked. The CDR3 has 14 residues. The V gene's germline CDR1 is SGDLS and CDR2 YYNGEE. The chain's CDR3 is CASSVVSQANEQFF. Using reference TRBV9 and TRBJ2-1 for the parts outside the CDR3, the full variable domain is DSGVTQTPKHLITATGQRVTLRCSPRSGDLSVYWYQQSLDQGLQFLIQYYNGEERAKGNILERFSAQQFPDLHSELNLSSLELGDSALYFCASSVVSQANEQFFGPGTRLTVL.

The V and J genes are TRBV29-1 and TRBJ1-5; TCRdb indicates TRBD1, and absent DNA this call remains unverified. CDR3 length equals 13 residues. Germline CDR1 SQVTM, CDR2 ANQGSEA. This CDR3 is CSVRDRGNQPQHF.

The chain is built from TRBV29-1 and TRBJ2-2. CDR3 size: 12 residues. Germline V gives CDR1 SQVTM, CDR2 ANQGSEA. The CDR3 spells CSVLGSTGELFF.

The chain has TRBV29-1 and TRBJ2-7; there is no DNA to check the TCRdb D call of TRBD1. The CDR3 extends over 14 amino acids. CDR1 SQVTM and CDR2 ANQGSEA come from the germline V gene. CDR3 in amino acids: CSVVKETELYEQYF.

The CDR3 region is CASRTTLDSLLNTEAFF. The chain has TRBV4-3 and TRBJ1-1; checking the TCRdb D call of TRBD1 is not possible without DNA. The CDR3 runs 17 residues. The germline V gene has CDR1 LGHNA and CDR2 YSLEER.

V gene TRBV27 combines with J gene TRBJ2-5; TCRdb indicates TRBD1, and absent DNA this call remains unverified. Germline V gene lookup returns CDR1 MNHEY and CDR2 SMNVEV (reference sequence). This CDR3 has 13 amino acids. This CDR3 is CASSFFRGETQYF.

The V and J genes are TRBV10-2 and TRBJ2-3. Germline lookup yields CDR1 WSHSY and CDR2 SAAADI. The CDR3 length is 16 residues. This CDR3 reads CASSEITDVGADTQYF.

The chain has TRBV28 and TRBJ1-1; the D call from TCRdb, TRBD1, cannot be confirmed without DNA. The germline V gene encodes CDR1 MDHEN and CDR2 SYDVKM. The CDR3 consists of 14 residues. CDR3 sequence reads: CASSIQGFVTEAFF.

By frequency, this clonotype is medium-sized. The chain uses TRBV4-2 and TRBJ1-1; the TCRdb D gene call, TRBD1, has no DNA to confirm it. CDR1 is LGHNA, CDR2 YNFKEQ, per germline. The CDR3 consists of 12 residues. CDR3: CASSQAPLEAFF.